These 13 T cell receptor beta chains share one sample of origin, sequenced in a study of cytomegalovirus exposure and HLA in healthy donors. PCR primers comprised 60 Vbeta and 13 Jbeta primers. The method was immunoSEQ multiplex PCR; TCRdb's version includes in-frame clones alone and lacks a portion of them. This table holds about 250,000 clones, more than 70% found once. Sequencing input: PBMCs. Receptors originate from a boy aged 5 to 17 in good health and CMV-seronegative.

This chain's CDR3 is CASGTNEGAGRTEAFF. CDR3 sequence (DNA): TGTGCCAGCGGTACCAACGAAGGGGCTGGTCGGACTGAAGCTTTCTTT. V gene TRBV6-6 combines with J gene TRBJ1-1; maybe TRBD1 (5 bases). The germline gives CDR1 MNHNY, CDR2 SVGAGI (reference sequence). V was clipped by 8 bases and J by 5 bases, with 24 bases between them. CDR3 length equals 16 residues.

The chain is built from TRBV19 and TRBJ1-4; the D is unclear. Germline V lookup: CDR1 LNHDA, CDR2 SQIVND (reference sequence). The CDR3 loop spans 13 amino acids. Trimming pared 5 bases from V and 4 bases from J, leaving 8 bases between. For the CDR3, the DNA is TGTGCCAGTAGTGCAACTGTTAATGAAAAACTGTTTTTT. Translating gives CASSATVNEKLFF.

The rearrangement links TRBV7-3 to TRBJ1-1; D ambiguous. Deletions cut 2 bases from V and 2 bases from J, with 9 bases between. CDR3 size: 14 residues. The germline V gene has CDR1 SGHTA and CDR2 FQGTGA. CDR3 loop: CASSLLPSNTEAFF. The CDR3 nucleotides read TGTGCCAGCAGCTTATTGCCGAGTAACACTGAAGCTTTCTTT.

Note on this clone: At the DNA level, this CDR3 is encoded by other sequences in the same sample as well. The DNA for the CDR3 is TGTGCCAGCAGCCCCAGACTAGCGGGCCACCAAGAGACCCAGTACTTC. Translated, it gives CASSPRLAGHQETQYF. The chain links TRBV4-2 to TRBJ2-5; the match to TRBD2 covers 10 bases. V lost 4 bases to trimming and J lost 0 bases; unmatched junction nucleotides: 5. Germline assignment: CDR1 LGHNA and CDR2 YNFKEQ. The CDR3 has 16 amino acids.

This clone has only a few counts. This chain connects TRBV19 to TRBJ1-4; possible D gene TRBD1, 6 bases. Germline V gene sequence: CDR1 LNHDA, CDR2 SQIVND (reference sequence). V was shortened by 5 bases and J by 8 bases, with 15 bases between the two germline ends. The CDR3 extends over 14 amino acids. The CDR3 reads CASSLTGLEEKLFF. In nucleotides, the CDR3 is TGTGCCAGTAGTCTGACAGGTTTGGAGGAAAAACTGTTTTTT.

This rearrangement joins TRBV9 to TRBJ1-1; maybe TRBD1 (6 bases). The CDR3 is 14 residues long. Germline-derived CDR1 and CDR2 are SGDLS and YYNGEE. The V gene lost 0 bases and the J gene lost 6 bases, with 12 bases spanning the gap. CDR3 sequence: CASSVGSWGPEAFF. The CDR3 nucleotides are TGTGCCAGCAGCGTAGGGTCGTGGGGGCCTGAAGCTTTCTTT. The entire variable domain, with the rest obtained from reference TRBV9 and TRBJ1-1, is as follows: DSGVTQTPKHLITATGQRVTLRCSPRSGDLSVYWYQQSLDQGLQFLIQYYNGEERAKGNILERFSAQQFPDLHSELNLSSLELGDSALYFCASSVGSWGPEAFFGQGTRLTVV.

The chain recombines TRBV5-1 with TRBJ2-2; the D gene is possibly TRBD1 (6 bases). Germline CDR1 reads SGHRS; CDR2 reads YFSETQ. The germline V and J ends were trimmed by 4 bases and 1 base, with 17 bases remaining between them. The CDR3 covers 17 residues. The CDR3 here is CASSPFSGQVNTGELFF. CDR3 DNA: TGCGCCAGCAGCCCATTTTCGGGACAAGTGAACACCGGGGAGCTGTTTTTT. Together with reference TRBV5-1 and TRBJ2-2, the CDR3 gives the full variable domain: KAGVTQTPRYLIKTRGQQVTLSCSPISGHRSVSWYQQTPGQGLQFLFEYFSETQRNKGNFPGRFSGRQFSNSRSEMNVSTLELGDSALYLCASSPFSGQVNTGELFFGEGSRLTVL.

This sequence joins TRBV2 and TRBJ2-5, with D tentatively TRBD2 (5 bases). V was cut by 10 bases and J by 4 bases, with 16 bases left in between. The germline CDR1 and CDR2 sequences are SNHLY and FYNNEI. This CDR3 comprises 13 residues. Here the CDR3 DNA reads TGTGCCACCCATACTAGGCTCGGAGAGACCCAGTACTTC. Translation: CATHTRLGETQYF.

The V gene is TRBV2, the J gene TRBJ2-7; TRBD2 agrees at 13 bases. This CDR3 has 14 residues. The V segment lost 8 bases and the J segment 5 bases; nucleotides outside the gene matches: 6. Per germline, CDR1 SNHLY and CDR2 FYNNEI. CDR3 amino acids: CASGPGLAGNEQYF. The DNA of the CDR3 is TGTGCCAGCGGGCCGGGACTAGCGGGGAACGAGCAGTACTTC.

The CDR3 DNA reads TGTGCCACCACTTCCAATGAGCAGTTCTTC. Amino acid sequence: CATTSNEQFF. This rearrangement joins TRBV6-1 to TRBJ2-1; D is unresolved. Germline CDR1 and CDR2: MNHNS and SASEGT. The CDR3 has 10 amino acids. V lost 10 bases and J 6 bases, leaving 7 bases between the germline ends.

The CDR3 spells CASSVEGANSPLHF. The CDR3 DNA reads as TGTGCCAGCAGTGTTGAGGGGGCAAATTCACCCCTCCACTTT. The chain employs TRBV6-4 and TRBJ1-6; TRBD1 aligns across 7 bases. Unmatched junction bases numbered 4, after V lost 4 bases and J lost 7 bases. The CDR3 is 14 residues long. Germline lookup yields CDR1 MRHNA and CDR2 SNTAGT.

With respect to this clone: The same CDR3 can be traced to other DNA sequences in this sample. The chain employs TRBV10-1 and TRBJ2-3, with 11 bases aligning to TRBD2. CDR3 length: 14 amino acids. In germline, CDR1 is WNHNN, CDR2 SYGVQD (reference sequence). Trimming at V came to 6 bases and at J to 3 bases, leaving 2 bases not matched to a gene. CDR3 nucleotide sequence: TGCGCCAGCAGCACTAGCGGGGGTACAGATACGCAGTATTTT. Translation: CASSTSGGTDTQYF.

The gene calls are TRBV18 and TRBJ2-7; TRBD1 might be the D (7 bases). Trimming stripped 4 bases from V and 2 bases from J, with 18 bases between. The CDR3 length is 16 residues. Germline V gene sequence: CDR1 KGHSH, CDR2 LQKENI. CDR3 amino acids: CASSQNTGEVAYEQYF. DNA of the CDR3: TGTGCCAGCTCACAAAACACAGGGGAGGTCGCCTACGAGCAGTACTTC. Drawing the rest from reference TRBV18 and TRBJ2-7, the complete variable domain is NAGVMQNPRHLVRRRGQEARLRCSPMKGHSHVYWYRQLPEEGLKFMVYLQKENIIDESGMPKERFSAEFPKEGPSILRIQQVVRGDSAAYFCASSQNTGEVAYEQYFGPGTRLTVT.